The 17 T cell receptor beta chains presented below share a single source sample, sequenced in a study of T cells in Graves' hyperthyroidism and ophthalmopathy. RNA transcripts yielded amplified TCR beta CDR3 regions. The HTBI primer set drove a first-round RT-PCR of the TCR CDR3. TCRdb reprocessed the multiplex PCR reads via MiXCR and lists one record per CDR3 protein. Among hundreds of thousands of distinct CDR3 sequences, about a sixth were seen once, and the ten largest hold around 30%. The sequenced sample was blood. These receptors came from a woman aged 18 to 35 with Graves' ophthalmopathy.

Many counts were recorded for this clonotype. This CDR3 reads CAASGPERGGESYNEQFF. The DNA of the CDR3 is TGTGCCGCATCAGGACCCGAGCGGGGGGGCGAATCCTACAATGAGCAGTTCTTC. This chain connects TRBV10-3 to TRBJ2-1; the match to TRBD2 covers 10 bases. Germline CDR1 ENHRY, CDR2 SYGVKD. Trimming took 11 bases from V and 1 from J; bases not matched to a gene: 17. This CDR3 region has 18 residues.

This clonotype was picked up many times. The CDR3 region is CASSFRSGGDQETQYF. CDR3 nucleotide sequence: TGTGCCAGCAGCTTCAGAAGCGGGGGTGACCAAGAGACCCAGTACTTC. This chain joins TRBV11-2 and TRBJ2-5; 8 bases agree with TRBD2. V shed 3 bases and J 0 bases; nucleotides not matched to a gene: 6. The CDR3 has 16 amino acids. Germline V gene sequence: CDR1 SGHAT, CDR2 FQNNGV.

The rearrangement links TRBV2 to TRBJ2-4, with 14 nucleotides matching TRBD2. Looked up from germline, CDR1 is SNHLY and CDR2 is FYNNEI. Trimming cost V 6 bases and J 8 bases; bases outside gene matches: 15. CDR3 length: 18 amino acids. The CDR3 nucleotides are TGTGCCAGCAGAAAGGGACTAGCGGGGGCCTGGGGGAAAGACATTCAGTACTTC. Translating gives CASRKGLAGAWGKDIQYF.

The chain combines TRBV13 with TRBJ2-3; TRBD1 or TRBD2 may be the D gene (6 bases each). There are 15 residues in the CDR3. The V end lost 5 bases, the J end lost 0 bases, and 12 bases lay between the germline ends. Germline-derived CDR1 and CDR2 are PRHDT and FYEKMQ (reference sequence). Written as DNA, the CDR3 is TGTGCCAGCAGCCTCCGGGGGCGTAGCACAGATACGCAGTATTTT. Protein product: CASSLRGRSTDTQYF.

This clonotype was seen a handful of times. The chain combines TRBV6-5 with TRBJ1-1; possibly TRBD1 for D (5 bases). The CDR3 spans 13 residues. Trimming took 0 bases from V and 12 from J, leaving 14 bases between them. Germline V CDR1 and CDR2: MNHEY, SVGAGI. The CDR3 is CASSYSNQGKSFF. For the CDR3, the DNA is TGTGCCAGCAGTTACTCCAATCAGGGAAAATCTTTCTTT.

This clonotype has ten or more counts. The chain uses TRBV13 and TRBJ2-1, with 10 bases fitting TRBD1. Germline CDR1 PRHDT, CDR2 FYEKMQ (reference sequence). Trimming at V came to 4 bases and at J to 6 bases, leaving 9 bases not matched to a gene. The CDR3 has 16 residues. The DNA of the CDR3 is TGTGCCAGCAGCTCCACGGGACAGGGGTTCTCCAATGAGCAGTTCTTC. Encoded protein: CASSSTGQGFSNEQFF.

This clonotype has a count of ten or more. The chain couples TRBV4-1 to TRBJ2-5; 7 nucleotides align to TRBD1. CDR1 is MGHRA and CDR2 is YSYEKL in the germline V gene. The CDR3 is 16 amino acids. V gave up 4 bases and J gave up 1 base; unmatched junction bases: 9. This chain's CDR3 is CASSRYTGAPQETQYF. The DNA for the CDR3 is TGCGCCAGCAGCCGCTATACAGGGGCACCCCAAGAGACCCAGTACTTC.

This clonotype has a count of ten or more. V and J are TRBV7-8 and TRBJ1-1; D gene unclear. CDR1 is SGHVS and CDR2 is FQNEAQ in the germline V gene. Trimming stripped 1 base from V and 3 bases from J, with 3 bases between. This CDR3 contains 12 residues. In DNA form, the CDR3 reads TGTGCCAGCAGCTTAGAATACACTGAAGCTTTCTTT. Residues: CASSLEYTEAFF.

This clonotype was counted at least ten times. The chain is built from TRBV6-1 and TRBJ1-4; D perhaps matches TRBD1 (6 bases). V lost 1 base, J lost 8 bases, and 17 bases lay in between. CDR3 length: 16 residues. Germline loops: CDR1 MNHNS, CDR2 SASEGT. The CDR3 is CASSEVTGNQREKLFF. Written as DNA, the CDR3 is TGTGCCAGCAGTGAAGTAACAGGGAATCAGAGAGAAAAACTGTTTTTT.

This chain uses TRBV15 with TRBJ2-5; 7 nucleotides align to TRBD2. Losses at the gene ends were 1 base for V and 2 bases for J; bases not matched to a gene: 4. The CDR3 runs 15 residues. Germline CDR1 is LNHNV and CDR2 is YYDKDF (reference sequence). The CDR3 nucleotides read TGTGCCACCAGCAGAGGGCAGGGAGGGCAAGAGACCCAGTACTTC. Translated, it gives CATSRGQGGQETQYF.

The V gene is TRBV20-1, the J gene TRBJ1-1, with TRBD1 matching over 9 bases. There are 11 residues in the CDR3. Germline V CDR1 and CDR2: DFQATT, SNEGSKA (reference sequence). CDR3 protein: CRVQGAGEAFF. The CDR3 DNA reads as TGCAGGGTACAGGGGGCCGGTGAAGCTTTCTTT.

This clonotype was counted ten times or more. The chain couples TRBV6-1 to TRBJ2-1, with no clear D. The CDR3 loop spans 15 amino acids. Germline CDR1 is MNHNS and CDR2 is SASEGT. The germline V and J ends were trimmed by 7 bases and 7 bases, with 20 bases remaining between them. CDR3 nucleotide sequence: TGTGCCAGCACCACCACTCGACGCAGAACAAATGAGCAGTTCTTC. Amino acid sequence: CASTTTRRRTNEQFF.

Ten or more counts support this clonotype. This sequence joins TRBV18 and TRBJ2-2; weak D call: TRBD2 (5 bases). CDR1 and CDR2 (germline): KGHSH, LQKENI. The CDR3 runs 15 residues. With 2 bases removed from V and 4 bases from J, the gap between germline ends came to 11 bases. The CDR3 nucleotides read TGTGCCAGCTCACCAGAACTAGAATCCACCGGGGAGCTGTTTTTT. Translating it yields CASSPELESTGELFF.

This clonotype was found many times. The chain uses TRBV18 and TRBJ2-2; D assignment may be TRBD1 or TRBD2 (5 bases each). CDR3 length: 15 amino acids. In germline, CDR1 is KGHSH, CDR2 LQKENI. V was cut by 5 bases and J by 4 bases, with 14 bases left in between. The CDR3 sequence is CASSFAGTSTGELFF. In DNA form, the CDR3 reads TGTGCCAGCTCATTTGCCGGGACCTCCACCGGGGAGCTGTTTTTT.

This clonotype was detected ten times or more. The chain uses TRBV3-1 and TRBJ1-2; D is unresolved. Germline-derived CDR1 and CDR2 are LGHDT and YNNKEL (reference sequence). Trimming stripped 1 base from V and 1 base from J, with 7 bases between. CDR3 length equals 14 residues. CDR3 protein: CASSQGSGNYGYTF. CDR3 nucleotide sequence: TGTGCCAGCAGCCAAGGTAGTGGTAACTATGGCTACACCTTC.

This clonotype was recorded many times. V and J are TRBV2 and TRBJ2-6; D is unresolved. CDR1 SNHLY and CDR2 FYNNEI come from the germline V gene. There are 14 residues in the CDR3. V lost 7 bases and J 0 bases, leaving 7 bases between the germline ends. The CDR3 coding sequence is TGTGCCAGCACCCCCGCCTCTGGGGCCAACGTCCTGACTTTC. Protein sequence: CASTPASGANVLTF.

This chain uses TRBV7-9 with TRBJ2-3; 8 positions match TRBD2. The length of the CDR3 is 16 residues. Germline assignment: CDR1 SEHNR and CDR2 FQNEAQ (reference sequence). Trimming took 1 base from V and 4 from J; bases not matched to a gene: 7. The CDR3 loop is CASSLVSGGASDTQYF. CDR3 coding DNA: TGTGCCAGCAGCTTAGTATCCGGGGGGGCATCAGATACGCAGTATTTT.